The source of this T cell receptor beta chain is a study of blood T cells in healthy people across ages. Germline CDR1 reads MNHEY; CDR2 reads SVGAGI. Trimming removed 6 bases at V and 5 bases at J, with 16 bases between. The length of the CDR3 is 14 residues. A J-beta primer mix and a sample-barcoded 5' primer were used in a second PCR of about 7 to 12 cycles. TCRdb called the 5' RACE reads again in MiXCR, with one record for every CDR3 protein. The data hold around 650,000 distinct CDR3 sequences, with 35% to 50% observed a single time. The clonotype originates from an elderly man in good health. J is TRBJ1-1 and V is TRBV6-5; perhaps TRBD1 as D (6 bases). The sample was blood. CDR3 protein: CASSRQVSGTEAFF. CDR3 in DNA: TGTGCCAGCAGCCGACAGGTGTCAGGTACTGAAGCTTTCTTT.